A selection of T cell receptor beta chains follows, all from one sample in a study of cytomegalovirus exposure and HLA in healthy donors. Sequencing was performed with immunoSEQ multiplex PCR; in TCRdb, only in-frame clones are kept and a portion is missing. The sample records 200,000 to 250,000 clones, 70% being singletons. Sequences were obtained from PBMCs. The receptors were gathered from a man between 40 and 49 years old in good health and CMV-seropositive. Each CDR3 is given with its conserved first and last residue. The order of the fields is J gene, CDR3 length, V gene, D gene, clone size, CDR3 protein, CDR3 DNA. D genes are given only for firm matches. A row's size may be missing; if present it is once, few, many or a size class.

J gene: TRBJ1-2
CDR3 length: 12
V gene: TRBV10-3
D gene: -
clone size: -
CDR3 protein: CAIDTGNYGYTF
CDR3 DNA: TGTGCCATCGATACAGGGAACTATGGCTACACCTTC

J gene: TRBJ2-1
CDR3 length: 16
V gene: TRBV2
D gene: TRBD1
clone size: -
CDR3 protein: CASSRFLGQGGNEQFF
CDR3 DNA: TGTGCCAGCAGTAGATTTTTGGGACAGGGGGGAAATGAGCAGTTCTTC

J gene: TRBJ2-7
CDR3 length: 15
V gene: TRBV5-1
D gene: -
clone size: few
CDR3 protein: CASTRSGYEASEQYF
CDR3 DNA: TGCGCCAGCACCCGATCCGGGTATGAGGCCTCCGAGCAGTACTTC

J gene: TRBJ2-7
CDR3 length: 16
V gene: TRBV4-3
D gene: -
clone size: few
CDR3 protein: CASSQSTGGEFYEQYF
CDR3 DNA: TGCGCCAGCAGCCAATCTACTGGCGGGGAGTTCTACGAGCAGTACTTC

J gene: TRBJ1-1
CDR3 length: 13
V gene: TRBV10-3
D gene: -
clone size: few
CDR3 protein: CAIKGVTNTEAFF
CDR3 DNA: TGTGCCATCAAGGGGGTAACTAACACTGAAGCTTTCTTT

J gene: TRBJ1-1
CDR3 length: 15
V gene: TRBV27
D gene: -
clone size: once
CDR3 protein: CASSLSGPMNTEAFF
CDR3 DNA: TGTGCCAGCAGTTTATCTGGGCCGATGAACACTGAAGCTTTCTTT

J gene: TRBJ2-3
CDR3 length: 15
V gene: TRBV5-1
D gene: TRBD2
clone size: few
CDR3 protein: CASSLASGGANTQYF
CDR3 DNA: TGCGCCAGCAGCTTGGCTAGCGGGGGGGCTAATACGCAGTATTTT

J gene: TRBJ2-3
CDR3 length: 19
V gene: TRBV28
D gene: TRBD2
clone size: -
CDR3 protein: CASSLGVRRGGKGTDTQYF
CDR3 DNA: TGTGCCAGCAGTTTAGGAGTCCGGCGGGGGGGGAAGGGCACAGATACGCAGTATTTT

J gene: TRBJ2-3
CDR3 length: 14
V gene: TRBV7-2
D gene: TRBD1
clone size: -
CDR3 protein: CASRDRASTDTQYF
CDR3 DNA: TGTGCCAGCAGGGACAGGGCTAGCACAGATACGCAGTATTTT

J gene: TRBJ2-3
CDR3 length: 16
V gene: TRBV15
D gene: TRBD2
clone size: -
CDR3 protein: CATTRDVAGGQGTQYF
CDR3 DNA: TGTGCCACCACCAGGGATGTAGCGGGGGGCCAGGGTACGCAGTATTTT

J gene: TRBJ1-6
CDR3 length: 14
V gene: TRBV6-1
D gene: -
clone size: -
CDR3 protein: CASTVSSYNSPLHF
CDR3 DNA: TGTGCCAGCACTGTCAGCTCCTATAATTCACCCCTCCACTTT

J gene: TRBJ1-5
CDR3 length: 13
V gene: TRBV27
D gene: -
clone size: few
CDR3 protein: CASSRQGNQPQHF
CDR3 DNA: TGTGCCAGCAGCAGACAGGGCAATCAGCCCCAGCATTTT

J gene: TRBJ2-1
CDR3 length: 16
V gene: TRBV27
D gene: TRBD2
clone size: few
CDR3 protein: CASSLTSGGAWNEQFF
CDR3 DNA: TGTGCCAGCAGCCTGACTAGCGGGGGGGCCTGGAATGAGCAGTTCTTC

J gene: TRBJ2-3
CDR3 length: 14
V gene: TRBV29-1
D gene: -
clone size: -
CDR3 protein: CSVDLGASTDTQYF
CDR3 DNA: TGCAGCGTTGATTTGGGGGCTAGCACAGATACGCAGTATTTT

J gene: TRBJ2-1
CDR3 length: 13
V gene: TRBV7-2
D gene: -
clone size: once
CDR3 protein: CASSLTLYNEQFF
CDR3 DNA: TGTGCCAGCAGCTTGACTTTATACAATGAGCAGTTCTTC

J gene: TRBJ2-7
CDR3 length: 15
V gene: TRBV15
D gene: TRBD1
clone size: -
CDR3 protein: CATSVGTGSTYEQYF
CDR3 DNA: TGTGCCACCAGCGTGGGGACAGGGAGTACGTACGAGCAGTACTTC

J gene: TRBJ1-3
CDR3 length: 17
V gene: TRBV5-4
D gene: -
clone size: -
CDR3 protein: CASSLGGGYRTGNTIYF
CDR3 DNA: TGTGCCAGCAGCTTGGGGGGGGGATATCGGACTGGAAACACCATATATTTT

J gene: TRBJ1-6
CDR3 length: 16
V gene: TRBV18
D gene: -
clone size: -
CDR3 protein: CASSSATSSYNSPLHF
CDR3 DNA: TGTGCCAGCTCATCCGCAACTAGCTCCTATAATTCACCCCTCCACTTT

J gene: TRBJ2-3
CDR3 length: 15
V gene: TRBV11-2
D gene: -
clone size: -
CDR3 protein: CASSSPTTGTDTQYF
CDR3 DNA: TGTGCCAGCAGCTCACCCACGACAGGCACAGATACGCAGTATTTT

J gene: TRBJ2-1
CDR3 length: 13
V gene: TRBV11-2
D gene: TRBD1
clone size: few
CDR3 protein: CASSSDRNNEQFF
CDR3 DNA: TGTGCCAGCAGCTCGGACAGGAACAATGAGCAGTTCTTC

J gene: TRBJ1-4
CDR3 length: 14
V gene: TRBV4-2
D gene: -
clone size: -
CDR3 protein: CASSQDLRDEKLFF
CDR3 DNA: TGTGCCAGCAGCCAAGATCTGAGAGATGAAAAACTGTTTTTT

J gene: TRBJ2-2
CDR3 length: 12
V gene: TRBV11-2
D gene: -
clone size: -
CDR3 protein: CASSFQGRELFF
CDR3 DNA: TGTGCCAGCAGCTTTCAGGGTCGGGAGCTGTTTTTT

J gene: TRBJ2-1
CDR3 length: 16
V gene: TRBV19
D gene: -
clone size: few
CDR3 protein: CASRTSPERSYNEQFF
CDR3 DNA: TGTGCCAGTAGAACTAGCCCAGAAAGGTCCTACAATGAGCAGTTCTTC

J gene: TRBJ1-3
CDR3 length: 13
V gene: TRBV5-6
D gene: -
clone size: -
CDR3 protein: CASSLYSGNTIYF
CDR3 DNA: TGTGCCAGCAGCTTGTATTCTGGAAACACCATATATTTT